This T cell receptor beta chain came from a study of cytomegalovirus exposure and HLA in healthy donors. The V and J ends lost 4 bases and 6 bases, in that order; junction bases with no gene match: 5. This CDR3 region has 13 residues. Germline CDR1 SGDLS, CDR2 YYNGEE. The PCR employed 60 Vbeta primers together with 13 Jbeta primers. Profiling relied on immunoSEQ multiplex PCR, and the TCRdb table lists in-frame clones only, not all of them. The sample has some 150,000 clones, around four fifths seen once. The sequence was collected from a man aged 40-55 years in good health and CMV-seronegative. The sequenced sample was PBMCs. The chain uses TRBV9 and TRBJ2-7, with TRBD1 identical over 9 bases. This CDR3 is CASSQQGAGEQYF. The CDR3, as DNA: TGTGCCAGCAGCCAACAGGGGGCCGGCGAGCAGTACTTC.